This T cell receptor (beta chain) was profiled in a study of T cell responses to AZD1222 COVID-19 vaccine. General study findings and limits: Researchers took repertoire samples only after the peak T cell response had come.

The table came from immunoSEQ multiplex PCR; TCRdb's copy has only in-frame clones and leaves some out. Of about 140,000 clones listed, just under 95% are singletons. Worth noting for this clone: Its target is unknown.

CDR3 length: 14 amino acids. V lost 6 bases and J lost 2, with 14 bases in between. CDR1 PRHDT and CDR2 FYEKMQ come from the germline V gene (reference sequence). The origin of this receptor is an adult who had recovered from COVID-19. The V call is TRBV13, the J call TRBJ2-7, with a weak D call TRBD1 (5 bases). The sequencing used peripheral blood, collected after recovery from COVID-19. Written as DNA, the CDR3 is TGTGCCAGCAGTCCCATGACAGTTGCCTACGAGCAGTACTTC. Its translation is CASSPMTVAYEQYF. Together with reference TRBV13 and TRBJ2-7, the CDR3 gives the full variable domain: AAGVIQSPRHLIKEKRETATLKCYPIPRHDTVYWYQQGPGQDPQFLISFYEKMQSDKGSIPDRFSAQQFSDYHSELNMSSLELGDSALYFCASSPMTVAYEQYFGPGTRLTVT.